This T cell receptor (beta chain) was obtained from a study of blood T cells in healthy people across ages. Broader study findings: A roughly linear age-dependent decrease characterized TCR beta diversity per million T cells.

The junction had 5 bases not matched to a gene; V was cut back by 3 bases and J by 5 bases. Germline V CDR1 and CDR2: MNHNS, SASEGT. The CDR3 is 15 residues long. To note about this clonotype: Its specificity is unknown.

Sample-barcoded 5' priming and a J-beta primer mix drove a second PCR of roughly 6 to 12 cycles. Unique molecular identifiers of 12 random nucleotides labeled each cDNA. The yield of each sample was at least 2.5 million CDR3-containing paired-end reads. TCRdb called the 5' RACE reads again in MiXCR, with one record for every CDR3 protein. This repertoire shows hundreds of thousands of distinct CDR3 sequences, approximately 21% found once; its top ten account for 3.6%. Sample donors were healthy Caucasian individuals that came from Russia, aged roughly 6 to 95. Sequenced: blood. The receptor comes from an older man in good health. V gene TRBV6-1 combines with J gene TRBJ2-5, with 11 bases lining up with TRBD1. The CDR3 reads CASSDGDRGRETQYF. CDR3 bases: TGTGCCAGCAGTGATGGGGACAGGGGGAGGGAGACCCAGTACTTC.